The 3 T cell receptor beta chains below all came from one sample that was sequenced in a study of a mutant IDH1 vaccine in newly diagnosed glioma. As to time point: week 11, during vaccination. What each vaccine dose contained was 300 ug of mutant IDH1 20-mer peptide, accompanied by topical imiquimod. Measured with immunoSEQ multiplex PCR; TCRdb has only the in-frame clones, and not every one. The repertoire holds over 95,000 clones, with around 90% as singletons. Their antigen targets remain unknown. Sequenced here: PBMCs, sampled from a glioma patient whose treatment included an IDH1 peptide vaccine. The receptors were gathered from a woman in her 50s with glioma.

The rearrangement links TRBV19 to TRBJ2-1; D is perhaps TRBD2 (5 bases). The CDR3 length is 16 residues. Per germline, CDR1 LNHDA and CDR2 SQIVND (reference sequence). V lost 7 bases to trimming and J lost 2 bases, with 18 bases between them. The CDR3 region is CASTSTGGPTYNEQFF. The CDR3 DNA sequence: TGTGCCAGTACCTCGACTGGCGGGCCTACCTACAATGAGCAGTTCTTC.

V and J are TRBV19 and TRBJ2-7, with D unresolved. This CDR3 region has 15 residues. CDR1 is LNHDA and CDR2 is SQIVND in the germline V gene (reference sequence). Trimming pared 1 base from V and 7 bases from J, leaving 17 bases between. This CDR3 is CASSIASVGAREQYF. The CDR3 DNA is TGTGCCAGTAGTATAGCCTCGGTGGGTGCAAGGGAGCAGTACTTC.

The chain has TRBV5-1 and TRBJ1-1; 7 nucleotides align to TRBD1. Germline loops: CDR1 SGHRS, CDR2 YFSETQ. The CDR3 is 16 residues long. The J segment lost 0 bases and the V segment lost 2 bases, leaving 7 bases of the junction unmatched. CDR3: CASSFTLTGMNTEAFF. The CDR3 DNA reads TGCGCCAGCAGCTTTACTCTGACAGGGATGAACACTGAAGCTTTCTTT.